This TCR beta chain originates from a study of blood T cell repertoires in COVID-19. In the study overall: Acute and convalescent COVID-19 samples came from the United States, Italy and Spain.

Authors' data handling: Amplification of reference gene primers was used by the study to estimate nucleated cell counts. Some clones are missing from TCRdb's copy, which holds only in-frame ones; the method was immunoSEQ multiplex PCR. The V and J calls and the clone size are those of that table, but D and trimming were determined from the DNA. Of 130,000 or so clones detected, more than 65% appear once; the ten largest clones hold 2.2%. V lost 3 bases, J lost 3 bases, and 12 bases lay in between. From germline, CDR1 is SGDLS and CDR2 YYNGEE. The CDR3 consists of 14 residues. The TCR sequence derives from a woman in her 70s with acute or convalescent COVID-19. The genes are TRBV9 and TRBJ1-1; D is ambiguous. Sequencing used peripheral blood. CDR3 in DNA: TGTGCCAGCAGCGCAGAACCGAGGGACACTGAAGCTTTCTTT. Its translation is CASSAEPRDTEAFF.